These T cell receptor beta chains were read from a single sample in a study of blood T cell repertoires in COVID-19. Some clones are missing from TCRdb's copy, which holds only in-frame ones; the method was immunoSEQ multiplex PCR. Here the sample spans around 130,000 clones, approximately 86% being singletons. Sequenced sample: PBMCs or T cells enriched from blood (not recorded which). The receptor source for this set is a woman aged 45-60 years who had recovered from COVID-19. Both conserved end residues are part of each CDR3. A D gene is named only where the DNA matches it firmly. A row's size may be missing; if present it is once, few, many or a size class.

d_call j_call clone_size v_call cdr3_nt cdr3_aa
TRBD2 TRBJ2-1 - TRBV30 TGTGCCTGGAGTTCTGGACTAGCCGGTGAGCAGTTCTTC CAWSSGLAGEQFF
- TRBJ2-7 - TRBV5-8 TGTGCCAGCAGCCCTTTCTACGAGCAGTACTTC CASSPFYEQYF
- TRBJ1-1 - TRBV24-1 TGTGCCACCAGTGACTCGGGTGACTTTGGAGCTTTCTTT CATSDSGDFGAFF
TRBD1 TRBJ1-1 - TRBV4-1 TGCGCCAGCAGCCAAGGTGACAGGGGGCTTGCCACTGAAGCTTTCTTT CASSQGDRGLATEAFF
- TRBJ2-6 - TRBV5-1 TGCGCCAGCAGCCTCCCCCAGGCACTCTCTGGGGCCAACGTCCTGACTTTC CASSLPQALSGANVLTF
- TRBJ1-2 few TRBV19 TGTGCCAGTAGTATGCCCTCGGCAGGGGCATATGGCTACACCTTC CASSMPSAGAYGYTF
- TRBJ1-1 - TRBV6-5 TGTGCCAGCAGTCAGTCGGGGGTAGTCACTGAAGCTTTCTTT CASSQSGVVTEAFF
TRBD2 TRBJ2-1 - TRBV3-1/TRBV3-2 TGTGCCAGCAGCCAAGTGTCAGCGGGGGCCCTATCTGCCTACAATGAGCAGTTCTTC CASSQVSAGALSAYNEQFF
- TRBJ1-1 - TRBV19 TGTGCCAGTATCAACAGGGTCAACACTGAAGCTTTCTTT CASINRVNTEAFF
TRBD1 TRBJ2-3 - TRBV24-1 TGTGCCACCAGTAGAGGGACAGGGGGATACACAGATACGCAGTATTTT CATSRGTGGYTDTQYF